The source of this TCR beta chain is a study of cytomegalovirus exposure and HLA in healthy donors (dated by TCRdb to about 2017). For the study in its entirety: An earlier analysis of approximately 640 of the donors reported 250 to 300 Gb of sequence data and about 100 million unique TCR beta sequences from 150 million to 200 million T cells. About 300 gigabases of sequencing data and 70 million to 100 million unique TCR sequences were included in an early release covering roughly 600 HLA-typed donors. The genetic ancestry cluster associated with self-reported Caucasian donors included approximately 85% of the roughly 400 genotyped donors. The aim of the study was to test whether cataloging public T cell receptors could identify signatures of past pathogen exposure. The T cell repertoires of 670 or so subjects were profiled by immunosequencing and related to cytomegalovirus serostatus. Besides the first cohort of some 670 subjects, a separate validation cohort made up of 120 different subjects was used. High-throughput TCR immunosequencing, statistical association of individual TCRs with disease status, and machine learning were combined to predict cytomegalovirus infection status. To study patterns of TCR occurrence, a later analysis re-analyzed previously published TCR beta repertoires from under 750 donors and added high-resolution HLA genotyping. The later analysis used no new phenotypic data to find candidate immune exposures, relying instead on TCR beta sequences and their occurrence across donors. An earlier analysis of roughly 580 of the donors used high-throughput TCR beta sequencing to judge whether each TCR beta V gene segment behaved as functional or pseudogenic. Donor age, sex, ethnicity and CMV serostatus were collected together with the repertoire data. A later genetic analysis used genome-wide SNP genotypes for about three fifths of the roughly 700 donors, treating that subset as a discovery cohort. Every discovery cohort repertoire had been produced on one sequencing platform. Class I and class II HLA loci were covered by the typing at four-digit resolution. Typing coverage varied by locus: 629-630 donors for A, B, C, DRB1 and DQB1; 522 for DQA1; approximately 610 for DPA1; approximately 450 for DPB1. Five DR-DQ haplotypes were handled as single units for association and clustering, since linkage in the cohort was strong. On average, 235,054 unique TCR beta nucleotide sequences were sequenced per donor among roughly 430 genotyped donors of the cohort, with around 19% of those sequences being non-productive.

The cohort was made up of 666 healthy bone marrow donors. At the time of sampling, all cohort members were nominally healthy, though unrecorded immune exposures were likely present. The donor tested CMV seronegative, placing the donor among the roughly 400 seronegative members of the cohort. A peripheral blood sample was provided by each donor, and peripheral blood mononuclear cells were used for TCR beta sequencing. Genomic DNA was extracted from the blood cell samples with the Qiagen DNeasy Blood Extraction Kit. The library was generated by the immunoSEQ multiplex PCR assay. For the multiplex PCR, a mixture combining 60 forward primers for TCR Vbeta segments and 13 reverse primers for TCR Jbeta segments was used. The CDR3 region of rearranged TCR beta genes was amplified from genomic DNA by a multiplex PCR assay. Amplified TCR beta libraries were sequenced as 87-base-pair reads on the Illumina HiSeq System. Per the authors' processing: In a later analysis, tens of millions of unique TCR beta chains were counted across the 666 repertoires, and approximately 9.9 million of these chains were shared by at least two donors. Raw reads were error-corrected and collapsed into unique sequences by a nearest-neighbor algorithm in which closely related sequences were merged to remove PCR and sequencing errors. CDR3 sequences were aligned to IMGT reference sequences to assign V, D and J gene segments. For a sequence to be retained, a match of at least six nucleotides was required to both a V gene segment and a J gene segment. Rearrangements were classified as productive when the CDR3 lacked stop codons and remained in frame with V and J, and all other rearrangements were classified as non-productive. Following IMGT convention, CDR3 was defined as the stretch from the second conserved V-encoded cysteine up to the conserved J-encoded phenylalanine. The earlier analysis of about 570 of the donors excluded any sequence lacking an unambiguous match to a single V gene segment. An earlier analysis of 587 of the donors classified V segments as functional when productive rearrangements were above 56.7% and as segregating when the standard deviation between donors was above 5%. A statistical classification framework was built for diagnosing cytomegalovirus status from the catalog of TCR beta chain sequences. In a later analysis, V and J genes were assigned by comparing TCR nucleotide sequences against IMGT/GENE-DB human TR gene sequences. Using the TCRdist pipeline, a later analysis assigned CDR3 sequences along with most-parsimonious VDJ recombination scenarios. In a later analysis, each TCR beta chain was defined by its CDR3 amino acid sequence together with its V-gene family, and reads without a unique V-gene family were excluded. To address suspected cross-contamination and a sequencing artifact, a later analysis removed over 500 highly shared, low-generation-probability nucleotide sequences. In a later analysis, a clonal expansion index for each public chain was calculated from normalized within-repertoire ranks of inferred template counts. Generation probabilities in a later analysis came from a VDJ recombination model fitted to out-of-frame rearrangements, and those results were checked against IGoR. In a later analysis, hypergeometric tests were used to score TCR-TCR, TCR-HLA and TCR-CMV co-occurrence, with a repertoire-size bias correction applied to TCR pairs. In a later analysis, false discovery rates were estimated by permuting HLA or CMV assignments 20 times. In a later analysis, co-occurring TCRs were grouped using DBSCAN, with TCRdist sequence similarity added in when clustering inside HLA-allele-positive subsets. For co-occurrence clustering, repertoires with fewer than 30,000 or more than 120,000 public chains were excluded, along with roughly 5 repertoires with anomalous nucleotide sharing. TCRdb holds this immuneACCESS table with in-frame rearrangements only. Some clones are missing; in checked studies, unresolved V genes explain under half, and the rest has no known cause. V, J and clone size derive from that table, while D and trimming were established from the DNA sequence. Present in this sample are about 140,000 clones, over 70% of which were seen just once. The top ten clones comprise 3.1% of the sample.

CDR1 and CDR2, per the germline V gene, are KGHSH and LQKENI. The germline V and J ends show losses of 1 base and 4 bases respectively, and no gene match explains 6 bases of the junction. The CDR3, cysteine through phenylalanine, is 15 amino acids long. The DNA shown is the 45-base CDR3, in frame from base 1. A remark on this clone: No antigen is known for it. Nothing much larger sits one base from this clone, and base qualities are not available.

Study-wide conclusions, independent of this receptor: Linkage disequilibrium might explain the correlated functional status among segregating V segments, but an unknown experimental factor could not be ruled out. At a false discovery rate of 0.05, a later analysis linked roughly 17,000 TCR beta sequences to specific HLA alleles. Because some donors lacked HLA typing at each locus, the association tests relied only on the typed subset. According to a later analysis, TCR association rates differed among HLA loci, with DRB1 alleles showing the most associated TCRs and HLA-C alleles showing the fewest. A cluster of highly shared sequence variants was judged likely to represent a technical artifact of the sequencing pipeline. The only immune exposure information available for the cohort was CMV serostatus. In an earlier analysis of 587 of the donors, most TCR beta V segments appeared in productive rearrangements about 90% or about 30% of the time, broadly matching IMGT annotations. Several of the top co-occurrence clusters appeared to be linked to parvovirus B19, influenza, CMV and Epstein-Barr virus, according to a later analysis. Some IMGT-functional V segments, including TRBV6-2 and TRBV6-3, could not be told apart with the 87-base-pair reads, so those segments were excluded. This cohort had only TCR beta chains sequenced, and the lack of alpha or paired-chain data limited which features could be detected. According to a later analysis, most CMV-associated TCR beta chains appeared to be HLA-restricted, and the HLA associations seemed to be driven largely by CMV exposure. The authors suggested that the approach could potentially be extended to other disease states and immunological phenotypes. In vitro tests confirmed that a few of the cytomegalovirus-associated TCR beta chains recognize cytomegalovirus antigens. Most TCR sequences were seen in very few donors, while some public TCRs were found in many individuals. When HLA alleles, especially DR and DQ, strongly co-occurred, attributing TCR associations to individual alleles was difficult. The classifier was reported to diagnose cytomegalovirus status with high specificity and sensitivity in both the original cohort and the validation cohort. Compared with the roughly 700-donor mean, donors in an Asian-associated ancestry cluster had fewer N-insertions in productive TCRs, according to a later genetic analysis. A later genetic analysis associated a missense DCLRE1C variant with V-gene and J-gene trimming of TCR beta chains, and an independent cohort replicated the association. The presence/absence analyses assumed that sequencing depth was roughly uniform across donors, and that assumption may not be true. The study listed approximately 150 TCR beta chains as associated with cytomegalovirus. Compared with equally common non-associated chains, HLA-associated TCR beta chains in a later analysis were more clonally expanded and had lower generation probabilities. A further reported finding was that TCR beta sequences accurately predicted the HLA-A and HLA-B alleles for most subjects in the first cohort. Over 15 rarely observed V segments, including chromosome 9 orphons, were excluded from the earlier analysis of several hundred of the donors because counts were too low.

This chain joins TRBV18 to TRBJ1-1; 7 central nucleotides agree with TRBD1. Sequenced: PBMCs. The receptor was derived from a man aged 40-49 years in good health and CMV-seronegative. The CDR3 sequence is CASSPRDRDGTEAFF. The nucleotide sequence reads TGTGCCAGCTCACCACGAGACAGGGATGGCACTGAAGCTTTCTTT.